These 29 T cell receptor beta chains came from one sample sequenced in a study of blood T cells in healthy people across ages. Through a sample-barcoded 5' primer and a J-beta primer mix, a second PCR was run for about 6 to 11 cycles. MiXCR, run by TCRdb on the 5' RACE reads, gives a single entry per CDR3 protein. The table lists roughly 900,000 distinct CDR3 sequences, about 44% of them singletons. The sample taken for sequencing was blood. The receptors originated from a man aged 25-45 years in good health.

This clonotype was counted between two and nine times. This chain uses TRBV7-2 with TRBJ1-2; no firm D call. Between the trimmed V and J ends, which lost 0 bases and 2 bases, there was a span of 7 bases. This CDR3 region has 14 residues. Looked up from germline, CDR1 is SGHTA and CDR2 is FQGNSA. The DNA for the CDR3 is TGTGCCAGCAGCTTAGCGGTGGAGAACTATGGCTACACCTTC. This encodes CASSLAVENYGYTF.

This clonotype was detected a few times. The gene calls are TRBV3-1 and TRBJ2-2, with 8 bases identical to TRBD1. The CDR3 consists of 19 residues. CDR1 and CDR2 (germline): LGHDT, YNNKEL (reference sequence). J gave up 4 bases and V 1 base, and 14 bases lay outside the gene matches. CDR3 loop: CASSQVPLAGTGITGELFF. The DNA of the CDR3 is TGTGCCAGCAGCCAAGTACCCTTGGCGGGGACAGGAATCACCGGGGAGCTGTTTTTT.

The CDR3 DNA sequence: TGTGCCAGCAGCTTAGACGGGACTAGCGGGGGCAGCACAGATACGCAGTATTTT. It translates to CASSLDGTSGGSTDTQYF. The J gene is TRBJ2-3, the V gene TRBV11-2; 14 positions agree with TRBD2. This CDR3 comprises 18 residues. V lost 0 bases, J lost 0 bases, and 2 bases stayed unmatched. Germline CDR1 SGHAT, CDR2 FQNNGV.

The chain recombines TRBV6-2 or TRBV6-3 with TRBJ2-7, with D perhaps matching TRBD2 (7 bases). The V end lost 2 bases, the J end lost 4 bases, and 12 bases lay between the germline ends. This CDR3 has 14 residues. CDR1 is MNHEY, CDR2 SVGEGT, per germline. For the CDR3, the DNA is TGTGCCAGCAGTTACGGCGGGGGCTTATACGAGCAGTACTTC. Translated, it gives CASSYGGGLYEQYF.

V usage is TRBV25-1 and J usage is TRBJ1-2, with 7 bases identical to TRBD1. V lost 6 bases and J lost 2; bases outside the gene matches: 9. The CDR3 length is 15 residues. Germline V gives CDR1 MGHDK, CDR2 SYGVNS. In nucleotides, the CDR3 is TGTGCCAGCAGGGGAACGATACAGGGGAACTATGGCTACACCTTC. Protein product: CASRGTIQGNYGYTF.

This sequence joins TRBV4-2 and TRBJ2-3; 11 bases match TRBD2. Germline V gene data show CDR1 as LGHNA and CDR2 as YNFKEQ. Unmatched junction bases numbered 8, after V lost 3 bases and J lost 3 bases. CDR3 size: 17 residues. In DNA form, the CDR3 reads TGTGCCAGCAGCCATGATCCTGTAGCGGGGGGGACAGATACGCAGTATTTT. Its protein is CASSHDPVAGGTDTQYF.

The gene calls are TRBV12-3 or TRBV12-4 and TRBJ1-1; the D gene is possibly TRBD1 (6 bases). Trimming took off 2 bases at V and 0 bases at J, with 13 bases between the two ends. CDR3 length: 16 amino acids. The CDR3 here is CASSLRVGQLNTEAFF. DNA for the CDR3: TGTGCCAGCAGTTTAAGGGTGGGACAACTGAACACTGAAGCTTTCTTT.

This chain connects TRBV2 to TRBJ1-6, with D perhaps TRBD1 (5 bases). This CDR3 is built from 14 residues. Germline loops: CDR1 SNHLY, CDR2 FYNNEI. V was cut by 6 bases and J by 14 bases, with 20 bases left in between. In nucleotides, the CDR3 is TGTGCCAGCAGCAAGACTCCCAGGGTTGGGACCCTCCACTTT. Protein product: CASSKTPRVGTLHF.

J is TRBJ2-3 and V is TRBV20-1, with 10 nucleotides matching TRBD2. Germline V gives CDR1 DFQATT, CDR2 SNEGSKA (reference sequence). With V trimmed by 3 bases and J by 1 base, 4 bases remained unmatched. The CDR3 is 15 residues long. CDR3 bases: TGCAGTGCTAGGGTCCTAGCGGGGGGCACAGATACGCAGTATTTT. This codes for CSARVLAGGTDTQYF.

This clonotype was found a few times. This sequence joins TRBV27 and TRBJ2-1; 8 bases are a match to TRBD2. The CDR3 runs 16 residues. In germline, CDR1 is MNHEY, CDR2 SMNVEV (reference sequence). V trimming: 4 bases; J trimming: 2 bases; junction bases outside the gene matches: 7. The CDR3 spells CASSSLSGGPYNEQFF. The CDR3 DNA reads as TGTGCCAGCAGTTCCCTTTCGGGGGGGCCCTACAATGAGCAGTTCTTC.

This clonotype was recorded many times. This chain uses TRBV7-2 with TRBJ2-6; D is ambiguous. Germline assignment: CDR1 SGHTA and CDR2 FQGNSA. The CDR3 extends over 15 amino acids. The V and J ends lost 2 bases and 1 base respectively, with 6 bases between them. Written as DNA, the CDR3 is TGTGCCAGCAGCTTAAAAGGTTCTGGGGCCAACGTCCTGACTTTC. It is translated as CASSLKGSGANVLTF.

CDR3 nucleotides: TGCGCCAGCAGCCAATCCAGGGTCAATGGGGCTAACACTGAAGCTTTCTTT. This gives the protein CASSQSRVNGANTEAFF. This chain connects TRBV4-1 to TRBJ1-1, with D perhaps matching TRBD1 (5 bases). The CDR3 extends over 17 amino acids. Trimming took off 2 bases at V and 2 bases at J, with 18 bases between the two ends. Germline V gene sequence: CDR1 MGHRA, CDR2 YSYEKL.

The rearrangement uses TRBV21-1 and TRBJ2-7. TRBV21-1 is a known pseudogene. The CDR3 is 10 amino acids. DNA of the CDR3: TGTGCCAGCAGCCCGCGCGGCGAGTACTTC. It yields the protein CASSPRGEYF.

Here the CDR3 DNA reads TGTGCCAGCAGGCATAGCAATCAGCCCCAGCATTTT. Translating gives CASRHSNQPQHF. The rearrangement links TRBV6-1 to TRBJ1-5; D not resolved. V was shortened by 6 bases and J by 0 bases, with 3 bases between the two germline ends. Germline V gene data show CDR1 as MNHNS and CDR2 as SASEGT. The CDR3 is 12 residues long.

This clonotype has at least ten counts. The chain combines TRBV29-1 with TRBJ2-7; D is unresolved. V lost 4 bases and J lost 2, with 9 bases in between. From germline, CDR1 is SQVTM and CDR2 ANQGSEA. There are 12 residues in the CDR3. This CDR3 reads CSVGAGTYEQYF. The CDR3 DNA follows: TGCAGCGTTGGAGCCGGCACCTACGAGCAGTACTTC.

The chain recombines TRBV9 with TRBJ2-3; D not resolved. CDR1 SGDLS and CDR2 YYNGEE come from the germline V gene. Trimming cost V 0 bases and J 3 bases, with 8 bases left between them. The CDR3 is 14 residues long. The CDR3 sequence is CASSVGSRTDTQYF. The CDR3 DNA follows: TGTGCCAGCAGCGTAGGATCGAGGACAGATACGCAGTATTTT.

The gene calls are TRBV5-1 and TRBJ2-5, with no clear D. CDR3 length: 14 residues. Germline lookup yields CDR1 SGHRS and CDR2 YFSETQ. V lost 1 base to trimming and J lost 1 base, with 8 bases between them. The DNA for the CDR3 is TGCGCCAGCAGCTTGAACGGGCTCCAAGAGACCCAGTACTTC. This encodes CASSLNGLQETQYF.

The chain couples TRBV27 to TRBJ1-2; TRBD1 is a possible D gene (6 bases). V was pared by 2 bases and J by 7 bases, with 11 bases between. Germline V gene sequence: CDR1 MNHEY, CDR2 SMNVEV (reference sequence). The length of the CDR3 is 13 residues. The CDR3 DNA reads as TGTGCCAGCAGTTTAGGGGGCAGGGGTGGCTACACCTTC. It specifies CASSLGGRGGYTF.

CDR3 sequence: CASSVAQANTGELFF. In nucleotides, the CDR3 is TGTGCCAGCAGCGTCGCACAGGCCAACACCGGGGAGCTGTTTTTT. J is TRBJ2-2 and V is TRBV11-1; TRBD1 might be the D (5 bases). The V gene's germline CDR1 is SGHAT and CDR2 FQDESV (reference sequence). V shed 5 bases and J shed 2 bases, with 12 bases lying between them. The CDR3 is 15 amino acids.

The rearrangement links TRBV9 to TRBJ2-3; TRBD1 aligns across 8 bases. Germline-derived CDR1 and CDR2 are SGDLS and YYNGEE. J gave up 2 bases and V 0 bases, and 8 bases lay outside the gene matches. The CDR3 length is 17 residues. The CDR3 sequence is CASSVEGRGPPTDTQYF. The DNA for the CDR3 is TGTGCCAGCAGCGTAGAGGGCAGGGGGCCCCCCACAGATACGCAGTATTTT.

This clonotype showed up just a few times. The chain links TRBV15 to TRBJ2-5, with TRBD2 matching over 7 bases. This CDR3 spans 16 amino acids. Germline-derived CDR1 and CDR2 are LNHNV and YYDKDF (reference sequence). Unmatched junction bases numbered 9, after V lost 0 bases and J lost 5 bases. CDR3 amino acids: CATSRDRDGGRETQYF. Written as DNA, the CDR3 is TGTGCCACCAGCAGAGATCGAGACGGGGGGAGGGAGACCCAGTACTTC.

This clonotype was found many times. The V gene is TRBV20-1, the J gene TRBJ1-5; 8 bases match TRBD1. The CDR3 is 16 residues long. Germline V gene data show CDR1 as DFQATT and CDR2 as SNEGSKA (reference sequence). Trimming took 0 bases from V and 4 from J; bases not matched to a gene: 8. The DNA for the CDR3 is TGCAGTGCTAGAGATTCCGGACAGGGAGGAAATCAGCCCCAGCATTTT. Encoded protein: CSARDSGQGGNQPQHF.

This rearrangement joins TRBV5-1 to TRBJ2-1, with a possible D match to TRBD2 (6 bases). V dropped 1 base and J dropped 6 bases, with 11 bases sitting between them. The CDR3 loop spans 14 amino acids. CDR1 SGHRS and CDR2 YFSETQ come from the germline V gene. The CDR3 protein is CASSLSPEGNEQFF. In DNA, the CDR3 is TGCGCCAGCAGCTTGAGCCCGGAGGGCAATGAGCAGTTCTTC.

This clonotype was seen more than once but under ten times. The rearrangement links TRBV20-1 to TRBJ2-3, with 8 bases matching TRBD2. The V segment lost 3 bases and the J segment 5 bases; nucleotides outside the gene matches: 13. Germline assignment: CDR1 DFQATT and CDR2 SNEGSKA (reference sequence). The CDR3 extends over 16 amino acids. CDR3 residues: CSASSSAGGVKDTQYF. The DNA of the CDR3 is TGCAGTGCTAGTAGTTCTGCGGGGGGAGTTAAAGATACGCAGTATTTT.

The genes are TRBV29-1 and TRBJ2-3; maybe TRBD1 (5 bases). The CDR3 is 17 amino acids. Germline CDR1 reads SQVTM; CDR2 reads ANQGSEA. Trimming removed 3 bases from V and 0 bases from J, with 19 bases in between. The CDR3 DNA follows: TGCAGCGTTGAGGGGCCCATTACACCCGCTAGCACAGATACGCAGTATTTT. This gives the protein CSVEGPITPASTDTQYF.

The genes are TRBV12-3 or TRBV12-4 and TRBJ1-3; D perhaps matches TRBD1 (5 bases). The length of the CDR3 is 16 residues. V shed 5 bases and J shed 0 bases, with 14 bases lying between them. CDR3 in amino acids: CASSARPGDSGNTIYF. The DNA for the CDR3 is TGTGCCAGCAGTGCCCGTCCGGGGGACTCTGGAAACACCATATATTTT.

J is TRBJ1-5 and V is TRBV2, with D uncertain. Per the germline V gene, CDR1 is SNHLY and CDR2 is FYNNEI. The CDR3 covers 15 residues. Trimming removed 6 bases from V and 3 bases from J, with 15 bases in between. This CDR3 is CASSGLMHTNQPQHF. CDR3 nucleotides: TGTGCCAGCAGCGGACTAATGCATACCAATCAGCCCCAGCATTTT.

Turning to this clonotype: Mismatch with germline at one junction end may stem from a read error. The chain has TRBV4-1 and TRBJ2-1; the D is unclear. The germline CDR1 and CDR2 sequences are MGHRA and YSYEKL. This CDR3 is 13 amino acids long. The CDR3 DNA sequence: TGCGCCGGCAGCCAAGTGGACTACAATGAGCAGTTCTTC. Residues: CAGSQVDYNEQFF.

A few counts support this clonotype. The rearrangement joins TRBV4-3 to TRBJ2-3; 9 bases fit TRBD1. This CDR3 is built from 16 residues. After removal of 1 base from V and 5 bases from J, the junction contained 7 bases not matched to a gene. Germline V gene sequence: CDR1 LGHNA, CDR2 YSLEER. CDR3 nucleotide sequence: TGCGCCAGCAGCCAAGGGTTGGGGACAGGGAGAGATACGCAGTATTTT. Amino acid sequence: CASSQGLGTGRDTQYF.